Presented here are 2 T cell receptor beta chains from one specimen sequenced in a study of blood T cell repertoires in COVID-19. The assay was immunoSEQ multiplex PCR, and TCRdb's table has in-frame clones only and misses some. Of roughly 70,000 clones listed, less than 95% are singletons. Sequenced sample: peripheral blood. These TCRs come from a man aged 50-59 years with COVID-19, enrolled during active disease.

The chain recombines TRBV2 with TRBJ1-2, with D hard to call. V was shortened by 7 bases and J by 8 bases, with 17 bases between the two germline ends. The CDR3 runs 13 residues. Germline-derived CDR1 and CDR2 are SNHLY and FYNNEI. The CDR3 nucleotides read TGTGCCAGCAATGACGCAGACCCTAGGGGCTACACCTTC. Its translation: CASNDADPRGYTF.

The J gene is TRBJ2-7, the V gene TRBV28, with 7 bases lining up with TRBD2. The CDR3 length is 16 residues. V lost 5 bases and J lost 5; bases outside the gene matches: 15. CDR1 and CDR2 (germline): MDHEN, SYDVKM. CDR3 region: CASSPPGGRRFNEQYF. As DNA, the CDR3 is TGTGCCAGCAGTCCACCCGGGGGGAGGAGGTTCAACGAGCAGTACTTC.